This is a list of T cell receptor beta chains from one sample in a study of shared clonotypes between healthy human individuals. Measured with immunoSEQ multiplex PCR; TCRdb has only the in-frame clones, and not every one. This table has about 2.4 million clones, over 85% appearing once. Sequenced material: naive CD4+ T cells from PBMCs. The receptors originated from a man between 18 and 35 years old in good health. Some clones in this sample may be carry-over from other donors' samples. Each CDR3 is given with its conserved first and last residue. D genes are given only for firm matches. For some rows the clone size is stated as once, few or many, or as a class when expanded; others skip it.

d_gene	abundance	v_gene	j_gene	CDR3aa	CDR3nt
TRBD2	.	TRBV7-2	TRBJ2-3	CASSLVSSGSIGSQDTQYF	TGTGCCAGCAGCTTAGTATCCAGCGGGAGCATCGGATCGCAAGATACGCAGTATTTT
.	.	TRBV7-9	TRBJ1-1	CASSLFVGHMNTEAFF	TGTGCCAGCAGCCTATTTGTGGGACACATGAACACTGAAGCTTTCTTT
TRBD2	once	TRBV7-9	TRBJ2-7	CASSLGAGGYEQYF	TGTGCCAGCAGCTTGGGAGCGGGAGGCTACGAGCAGTACTTC
TRBD2	once	TRBV28	TRBJ2-5	CASRYGTSGTKTQYF	TGTGCCAGCAGATATGGGACTAGCGGGACGAAGACCCAGTACTTC
.	.	TRBV19	TRBJ1-2	CASSIDGGNPYGYTF	TGTGCCAGTAGTATCGACGGTGGGAATCCCTATGGCTACACCTTC
.	.	TRBV15	TRBJ1-5	CATSRDWDNQPQHF	TGTGCCACCAGCAGAGACTGGGACAATCAGCCCCAGCATTTT
TRBD1	once	TRBV25-1	TRBJ1-4	CASKGTGDSLNEKLFF	TGTGCCAGCAAAGGGACAGGAGACTCTCTTAATGAAAAACTGTTTTTT
TRBD1	.	TRBV28	TRBJ2-5	CASSLGTGTGGAETQYF	TGTGCCAGCAGTTTAGGGACCGGGACAGGGGGCGCGGAGACCCAGTACTTC
.	.	TRBV28	TRBJ2-2	CASSLSGSGELFF	TGTGCCAGCAGTTTATCGGGGTCCGGGGAGCTGTTTTTT
.	.	TRBV6-5	TRBJ1-2	CASRAGLNYGYTF	TGTGCCAGCAGGGCAGGGTTGAACTATGGCTACACCTTC
.	.	TRBV30	TRBJ2-7	CAWTPGREQYF	TGTGCCTGGACCCCGGGACGCGAGCAGTACTTC
TRBD1	once	TRBV9	TRBJ1-2	CASSAPLDRVGVGYTF	TGTGCCAGCAGCGCACCGCTGGACAGGGTTGGGGTTGGCTACACCTTC
.	.	TRBV18	TRBJ2-1	CASSLSSEYNEQFF	TGTGCCAGCTCACTTTCTAGCGAGTACAATGAGCAGTTCTTC
.	.	TRBV7-9	TRBJ2-6	CASSTLHDSGANVLTF	TGTGCCAGCAGCACCCTTCACGACTCTGGGGCCAACGTCCTGACTTTC
.	.	TRBV7-2	TRBJ1-2	CASSTDRNYGYTF	TGTGCCAGCAGCACAGACAGGAACTATGGCTACACCTTC
.	.	TRBV5-5	TRBJ2-3	CASSLVPSTDTQYF	TGTGCCAGCAGCCTTGTCCCGAGTACAGATACGCAGTATTTT
.	.	TRBV5-1	TRBJ1-4	CASSFGANSEKLFF	TGCGCCAGCAGCTTCGGAGCGAATAGTGAAAAACTGTTTTTT
.	.	TRBV5-5	TRBJ2-2	CASSQDVRSGELFF	TGTGCCAGCAGCCAAGATGTGAGGTCCGGGGAGCTGTTTTTT
.	.	TRBV4-3	TRBJ1-4	CASSPQGVNEKLFF	TGCGCCAGCAGCCCACAGGGTGTGAATGAAAAACTGTTTTTT
.	.	TRBV5-5	TRBJ1-1	CASSLAGAQTEAFF	TGTGCCAGCAGCTTGGCAGGGGCACAGACTGAAGCTTTCTTT
.	once	TRBV18	TRBJ2-2	CASSLLQGDQEELFF	TGTGCCAGCTCACTGTTACAGGGAGATCAAGAGGAGCTGTTTTTT
.	.	TRBV5-1	TRBJ2-2	CASSPSGGVNTGELFF	TGCGCCAGCAGCCCCAGTGGCGGGGTGAACACCGGGGAGCTGTTTTTT
TRBD1	.	TRBV13	TRBJ2-2	CATTITGVGTGELFF	TGTGCCACTACTATTACAGGGGTAGGCACCGGGGAGCTGTTTTTT
.	.	TRBV28	TRBJ2-2	CASSSGGGQAGELFF	TGTGCCAGCAGTAGTGGCGGAGGTCAGGCCGGGGAGCTGTTTTTT
.	once	TRBV5-4	TRBJ1-5	CASSLMGEDQHF	TGTGCCAGCAGCTTGATGGGGGAGGACCAGCATTTT
.	.	TRBV12-2	TRBJ2-1	CASPHQFF	TGTGCAAGTCCCCATCAGTTCTTC
TRBD1	.	TRBV29-1	TRBJ2-1	CSDRGQSNEQFF	TGCAGCGACCGGGGACAGAGCAATGAGCAGTTCTTC
.	.	TRBV7-3	TRBJ2-3	CASSSGTSTDTQYF	TGTGCCAGCAGCTCAGGGACTAGCACAGATACGCAGTATTTT
.	.	TRBV5-4	TRBJ2-3	CASPGGVAGPTDTQYF	TGTGCCAGCCCAGGGGGGGTAGCGGGGCCCACAGATACGCAGTATTTT
.	.	TRBV4-3	TRBJ1-3	CASSQEQGNTIYF	TGCGCCAGCAGCCAAGAGCAGGGGAACACCATATATTTT
.	.	TRBV11-3	TRBJ2-1	CASSATGNEQFF	TGTGCCAGCAGCGCGACAGGTAATGAGCAGTTCTTC
TRBD1	.	TRBV5-4	TRBJ2-2	CASSVGQFNTGELFF	TGTGCCAGCAGCGTGGGACAGTTTAACACCGGGGAGCTGTTTTTT
.	.	TRBV6-1	TRBJ2-3	CASSEGYTTDTQYF	TGTGCCAGCAGTGAAGGGTACACCACAGATACGCAGTATTTT
.	.	TRBV6-1	TRBJ1-3	CASKPGGGSGNTIYF	TGTGCCAGCAAGCCGGGAGGAGGCTCTGGAAACACCATATATTTT
.	.	TRBV5-1	TRBJ2-1	CASSPPGSSYNEQFF	TGCGCCAGCAGCCCGCCTGGGAGCTCCTACAATGAGCAGTTCTTC
.	.	TRBV7-2	TRBJ2-1	CASSYSNEQFF	TGTGCCAGCAGCTACTCCAATGAGCAGTTCTTC
.	.	TRBV5-4	TRBJ2-1	CASSLDSSSGQFF	TGTGCCAGCAGCCTAGACAGTTCCTCGGGGCAGTTCTTC
.	.	TRBV28	TRBJ2-5	CASTAQGETQYF	TGTGCCAGCACCGCTCAGGGAGAGACCCAGTACTTC
.	once	TRBV21-1	TRBJ1-5	CASSEAGTGPNSNQPQHF	TGTGCCAGCAGCGAGGCCGGGACAGGCCCTAATAGCAATCAGCCCCAGCATTTT
.	.	TRBV15	TRBJ1-4	CATSRSNEKLFF	TGTGCCACCAGCAGATCAAATGAAAAACTGTTTTTT
.	.	TRBV19	TRBJ2-7	CASSMGRDGWYEQYF	TGTGCCAGTAGTATGGGCCGGGACGGATGGTACGAGCAGTACTTC
.	.	TRBV18	TRBJ2-3	CASSPWGGGSSTDTQYF	TGTGCCAGCTCACCTTGGGGAGGAGGGTCTAGCACAGATACGCAGTATTTT
TRBD2	.	TRBV27	TRBJ2-1	CASSLGLAGARSYNEQFF	TGTGCCAGCAGTTTAGGACTAGCGGGAGCACGGTCCTACAATGAGCAGTTCTTC
.	.	TRBV19	TRBJ1-2	CASTPGEGYGYTF	TGTGCCAGTACCCCCGGGGAGGGTTACGGCTACACCTTC
.	.	TRBV19	TRBJ1-2	CASSNPLGGATNYGYTF	TGTGCCAGTAGCAACCCACTGGGCGGGGCAACTAACTATGGCTACACCTTC
.	.	TRBV2	TRBJ2-1	CASSLFREQFF	TGTGCCAGCAGCCTGTTTCGTGAGCAGTTCTTC
.	.	TRBV5-8	TRBJ1-4	CASSLMISKGEKLFF	TGTGCCAGCAGCTTAATGATCTCAAAGGGGGAAAAACTGTTTTTT
TRBD1	.	TRBV7-9	TRBJ1-1	CASSLQGARYTEAFF	TGTGCCAGCAGTTTACAGGGGGCACGGTACACTGAAGCTTTCTTT
.	.	TRBV2	TRBJ1-6	CASSEALVFGSPLHF	TGTGCCAGCAGTGAAGCGCTTGTTTTCGGTTCACCCCTCCACTTT
.	.	TRBV9	TRBJ2-7	CASSALPGEQYF	TGTGCCAGCAGCGCCCTACCCGGCGAGCAGTACTTC
.	.	TRBV27	TRBJ2-2	CASSLLDTGELFF	TGTGCCAGCAGCCTGCTAGATACCGGGGAGCTGTTTTTT
.	.	TRBV10-3	TRBJ2-3	CAIRRREGRTDTQYF	TGTGCCATCAGAAGAAGGGAAGGGAGGACAGATACGCAGTATTTT
.	.	TRBV5-4	TRBJ1-1	CASSWGGKIPNTEAFF	TGTGCCAGCAGTTGGGGCGGTAAGATTCCGAACACTGAAGCTTTCTTT
.	.	TRBV28	TRBJ2-7	CASSPEGNKGAYEQYF	TGTGCCAGCAGTCCAGAGGGCAATAAGGGCGCCTACGAGCAGTACTTC